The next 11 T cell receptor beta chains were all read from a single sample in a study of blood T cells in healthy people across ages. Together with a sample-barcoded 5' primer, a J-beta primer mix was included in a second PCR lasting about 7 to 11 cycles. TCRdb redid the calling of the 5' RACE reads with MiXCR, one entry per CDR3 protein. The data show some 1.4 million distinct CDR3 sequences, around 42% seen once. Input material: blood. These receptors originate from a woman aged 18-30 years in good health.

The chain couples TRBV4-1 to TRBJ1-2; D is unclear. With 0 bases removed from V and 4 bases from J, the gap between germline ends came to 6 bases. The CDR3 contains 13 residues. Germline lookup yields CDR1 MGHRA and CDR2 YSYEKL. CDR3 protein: CASSQESGYGYTF. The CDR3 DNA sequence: TGCGCCAGCAGCCAAGAGAGCGGCTATGGCTACACCTTC.

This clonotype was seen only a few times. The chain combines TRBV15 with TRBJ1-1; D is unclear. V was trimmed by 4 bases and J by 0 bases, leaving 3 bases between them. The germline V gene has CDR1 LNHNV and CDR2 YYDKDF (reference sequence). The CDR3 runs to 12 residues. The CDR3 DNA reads TGTGCCACCAGCAATATGAACACTGAAGCTTTCTTT. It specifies CATSNMNTEAFF. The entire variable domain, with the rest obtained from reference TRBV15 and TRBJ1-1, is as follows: DAMVIQNPRYQVTQFGKPVTLSCSQTLNHNVMYWYQQKSSQAPKLLFHYYDKDFNNEADTPDNFQSRRPNTSFCFLDIRSPGLGDTAMYLCATSNMNTEAFFGQGTRLTVV.

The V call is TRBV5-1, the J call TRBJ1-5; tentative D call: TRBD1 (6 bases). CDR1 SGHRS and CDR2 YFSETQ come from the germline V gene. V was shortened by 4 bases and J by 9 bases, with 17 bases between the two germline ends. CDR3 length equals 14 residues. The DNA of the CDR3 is TGCGCCAGCAGCGTGGGGGGGCTCGTTGGGCCCCAGCATTTT. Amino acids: CASSVGGLVGPQHF.

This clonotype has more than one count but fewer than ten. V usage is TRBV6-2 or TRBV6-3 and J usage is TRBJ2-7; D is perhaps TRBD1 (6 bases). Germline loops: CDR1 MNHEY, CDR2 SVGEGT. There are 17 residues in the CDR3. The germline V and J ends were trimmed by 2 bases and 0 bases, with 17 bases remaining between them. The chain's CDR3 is CASSYPPGKGGSYEQYF. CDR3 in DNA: TGTGCCAGCAGTTACCCACCGGGGAAAGGGGGCTCCTACGAGCAGTACTTC.

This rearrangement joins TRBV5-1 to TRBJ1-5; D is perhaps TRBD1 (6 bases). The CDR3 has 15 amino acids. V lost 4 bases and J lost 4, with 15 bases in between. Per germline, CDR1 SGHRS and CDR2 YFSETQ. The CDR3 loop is CASSRAGQSNQPQHF. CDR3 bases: TGCGCCAGCAGCCGCGCCGGACAGTCAAATCAGCCCCAGCATTTT.

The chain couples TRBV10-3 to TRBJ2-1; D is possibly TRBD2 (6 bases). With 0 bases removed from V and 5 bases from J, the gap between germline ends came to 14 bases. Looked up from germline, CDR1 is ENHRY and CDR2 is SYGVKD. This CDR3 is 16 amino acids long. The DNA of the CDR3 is TGTGCCATCAGTGAGTCTGGGCAGGGAGGTCACAATGAGCAGTTCTTC. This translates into CAISESGQGGHNEQFF.

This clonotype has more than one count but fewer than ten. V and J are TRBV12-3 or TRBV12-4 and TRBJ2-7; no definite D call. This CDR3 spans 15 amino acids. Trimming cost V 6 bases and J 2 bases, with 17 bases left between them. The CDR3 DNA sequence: TGTGCCAGCAGCACCGCGCTAAGTCCTCCCTACGAGCAGTACTTC. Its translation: CASSTALSPPYEQYF.

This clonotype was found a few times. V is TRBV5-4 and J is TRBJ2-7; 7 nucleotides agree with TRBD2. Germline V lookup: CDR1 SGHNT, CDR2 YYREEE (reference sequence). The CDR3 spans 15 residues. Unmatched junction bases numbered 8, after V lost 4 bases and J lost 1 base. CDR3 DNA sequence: TGTGCCAGCAGCCTGACCGGGACTACATCCTACGAGCAGTACTTC. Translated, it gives CASSLTGTTSYEQYF. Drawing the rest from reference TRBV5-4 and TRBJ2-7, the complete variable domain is ETGVTQSPTHLIKTRGQQVTLRCSSQSGHNTVSWYQQALGQGPQFIFQYYREEENGRGNFPPRFSGLQFPNYSSELNVNALELDDSALYLCASSLTGTTSYEQYFGPGTRLTVT.

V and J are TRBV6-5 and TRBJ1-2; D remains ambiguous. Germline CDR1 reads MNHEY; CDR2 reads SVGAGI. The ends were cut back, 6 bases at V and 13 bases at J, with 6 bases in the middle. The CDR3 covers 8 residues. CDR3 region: CASRTGTF. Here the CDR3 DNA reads TGTGCCAGCAGGACCGGCACCTTC.

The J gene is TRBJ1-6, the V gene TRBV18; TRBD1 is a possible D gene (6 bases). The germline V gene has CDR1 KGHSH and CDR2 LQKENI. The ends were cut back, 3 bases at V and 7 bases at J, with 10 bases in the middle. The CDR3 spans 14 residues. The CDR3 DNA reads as TGTGCCAGCTCACCTCGGGACACGAATTCACCCCTCCACTTT. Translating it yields CASSPRDTNSPLHF.

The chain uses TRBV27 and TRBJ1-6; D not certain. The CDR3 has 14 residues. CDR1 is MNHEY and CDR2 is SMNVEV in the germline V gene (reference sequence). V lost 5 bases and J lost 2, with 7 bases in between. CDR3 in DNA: TGTGCCAGCAGTGCCCAGGCCTATAATTCACCCCTCCACTTT. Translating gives CASSAQAYNSPLHF.